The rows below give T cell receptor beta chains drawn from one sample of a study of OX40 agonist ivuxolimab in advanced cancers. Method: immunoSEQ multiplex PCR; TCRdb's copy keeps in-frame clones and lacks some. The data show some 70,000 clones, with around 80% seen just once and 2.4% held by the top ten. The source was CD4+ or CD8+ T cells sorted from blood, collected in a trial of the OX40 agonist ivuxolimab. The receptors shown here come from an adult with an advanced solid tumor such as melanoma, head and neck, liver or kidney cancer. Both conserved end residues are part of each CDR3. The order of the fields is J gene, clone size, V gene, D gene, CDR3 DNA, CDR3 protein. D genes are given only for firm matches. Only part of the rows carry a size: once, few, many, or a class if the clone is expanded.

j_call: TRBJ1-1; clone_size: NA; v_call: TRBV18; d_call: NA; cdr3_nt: TGTGCCAGCTCACGAGCAGAACTCATGAACACTGAAGCTTTCTTT; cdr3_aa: CASSRAELMNTEAFF
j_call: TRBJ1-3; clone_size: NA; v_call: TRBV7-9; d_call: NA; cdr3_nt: TGTGCCAGCAGCTTTCCCATGACAGCTAACACCATATATTTT; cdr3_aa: CASSFPMTANTIYF
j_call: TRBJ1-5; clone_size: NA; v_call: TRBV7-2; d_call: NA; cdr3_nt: TGTGCCAGCAGCTTAGGGGGGAATAGCAATCAGCCCCAGCATTTT; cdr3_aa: CASSLGGNSNQPQHF
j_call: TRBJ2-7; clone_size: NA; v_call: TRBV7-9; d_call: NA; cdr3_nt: TGTGCCAGCAGCTTCTCCTCCGCCGTTTTTTTCTCCTACGAGCAGTACTTC; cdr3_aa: CASSFSSAVFFSYEQYF
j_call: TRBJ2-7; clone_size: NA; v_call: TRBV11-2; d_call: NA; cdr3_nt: TGTGCCAGCAGCTTAAACCGTTACGAGCAGTACTTC; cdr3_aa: CASSLNRYEQYF
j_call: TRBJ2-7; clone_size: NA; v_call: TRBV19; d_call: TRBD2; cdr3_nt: TGTGCCAGTTCAAGGACTAGCGGGACGTACGAGCAGTACTTC; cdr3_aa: CASSRTSGTYEQYF
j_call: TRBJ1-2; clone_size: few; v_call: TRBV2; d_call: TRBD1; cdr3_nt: TGTGCCAGCAGACAGGGGGAAGACTATGGCTACACCTTC; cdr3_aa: CASRQGEDYGYTF
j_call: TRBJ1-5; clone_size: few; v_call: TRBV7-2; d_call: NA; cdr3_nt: TGTGCCAGCGCCTACGGGGGAGGGGTAGATCAGCCCCAGCATTTT; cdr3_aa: CASAYGGGVDQPQHF
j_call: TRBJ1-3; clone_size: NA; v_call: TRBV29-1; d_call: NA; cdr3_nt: TGCAGCGTAGTTGCCGAGACCCGTGTAGCGGGAAACACCATATATTTT; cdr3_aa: CSVVAETRVAGNTIYF
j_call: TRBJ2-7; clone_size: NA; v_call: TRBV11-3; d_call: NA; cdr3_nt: TGTGCCAGCAGCTTAAGTCACGTAAGCTACGAGCAGTACTTC; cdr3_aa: CASSLSHVSYEQYF
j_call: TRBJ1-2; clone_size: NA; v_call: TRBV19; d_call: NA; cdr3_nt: TGTGCCAGTACCACCCCCGGTGCTAACTATGGCTACACCTTC; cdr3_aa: CASTTPGANYGYTF
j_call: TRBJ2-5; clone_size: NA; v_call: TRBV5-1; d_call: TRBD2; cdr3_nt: TGCGCCAGCAGCTTGCCGGGAGGGGAGGGAGAGACCCAGTACTTC; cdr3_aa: CASSLPGGEGETQYF
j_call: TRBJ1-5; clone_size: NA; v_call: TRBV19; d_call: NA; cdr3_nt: TGTGCCAGTAGCCCCGCCTACAGAGACCAGCCCCAGCATTTT; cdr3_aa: CASSPAYRDQPQHF
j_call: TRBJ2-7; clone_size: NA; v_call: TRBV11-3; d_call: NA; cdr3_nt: TGTGCCAGCAGCTTTAACACAGCCTACGAGCAGTACTTC; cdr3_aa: CASSFNTAYEQYF
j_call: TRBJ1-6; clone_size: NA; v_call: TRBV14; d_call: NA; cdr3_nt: TGTGCCAGCAGCCATGGTGGGAATTCACCCCTCCACTTT; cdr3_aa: CASSHGGNSPLHF
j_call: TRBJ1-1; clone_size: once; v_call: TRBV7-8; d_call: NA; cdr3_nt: TGTGCCAGCAGCTTAGTATCGAGTGACACTGAAGCTTTCTTT; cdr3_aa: CASSLVSSDTEAFF
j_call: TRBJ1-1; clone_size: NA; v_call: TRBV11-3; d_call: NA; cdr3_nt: TGTGCCAGCAGCCTAGGCCAGGGAGAGAACACTGAAGCTTTCTTT; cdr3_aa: CASSLGQGENTEAFF
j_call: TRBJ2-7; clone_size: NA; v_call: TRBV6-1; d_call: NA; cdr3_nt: TGTGCCAGCACCCTAGGAGGGACACTCTTCTACGAGCAGTACTTC; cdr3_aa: CASTLGGTLFYEQYF
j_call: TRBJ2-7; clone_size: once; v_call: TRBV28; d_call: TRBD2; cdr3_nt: TGTGCCAGCAGTCTATTTGGACTAGCGGGAGGCTCCTACGAGCAGTACTTC; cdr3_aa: CASSLFGLAGGSYEQYF
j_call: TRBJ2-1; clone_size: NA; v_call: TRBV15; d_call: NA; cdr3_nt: TGTGCCACCAGCAGACCTGGGAGCTCCTACAATGAGCAGTTCTTC; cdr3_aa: CATSRPGSSYNEQFF
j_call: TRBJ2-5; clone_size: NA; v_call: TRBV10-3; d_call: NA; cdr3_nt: TGTGCCATCAGTGAAGGCGGTGGGGAGACCCAGTACTTC; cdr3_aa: CAISEGGGETQYF
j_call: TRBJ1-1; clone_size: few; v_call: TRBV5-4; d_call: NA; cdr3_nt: TGTGCCAGCAGCTTGCGGGAGTCAGCTAGCGAAGCTTTCTTT; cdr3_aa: CASSLRESASEAFF
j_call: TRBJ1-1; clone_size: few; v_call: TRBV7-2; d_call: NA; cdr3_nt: TGTGCCAGCAGCTTGACCCGGGGCACTGAAGCTTTCTTT; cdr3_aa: CASSLTRGTEAFF
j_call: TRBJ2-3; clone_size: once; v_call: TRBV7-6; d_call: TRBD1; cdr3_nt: TGTGCCAGCAGCTCGATCCGGGACAGGGGGCGAAATACGCAGTATTTT; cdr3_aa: CASSSIRDRGRNTQYF
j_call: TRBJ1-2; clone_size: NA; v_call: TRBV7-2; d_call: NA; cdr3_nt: TGTGCCAGCAGCCCCCACCCCACGGCTGGTCCTCTGTATGGCTACACCTTC; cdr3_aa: CASSPHPTAGPLYGYTF
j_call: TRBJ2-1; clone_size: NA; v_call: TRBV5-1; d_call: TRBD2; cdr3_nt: TGCGCCAGCAGCCCATGGACTAGTGAGGGTGAGCAGTTCTTC; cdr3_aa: CASSPWTSEGEQFF
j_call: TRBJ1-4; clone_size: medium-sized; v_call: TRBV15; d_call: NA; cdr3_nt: TGTGCCACCAGCAGAGAAGTTGTTAGGGGGGGCGCAACTAATGAAAAACTGTTTTTT; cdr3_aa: CATSREVVRGGATNEKLFF
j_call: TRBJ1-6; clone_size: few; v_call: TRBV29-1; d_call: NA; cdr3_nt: TGCAGCGTCGGAGACAGGAGGGAATCACCCCTCCACTTT; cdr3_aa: CSVGDRRESPLHF
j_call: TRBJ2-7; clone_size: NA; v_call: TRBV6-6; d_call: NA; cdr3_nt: TGTGCCAGCAGTTACCCCGGACTGTCCTACGAGCAGTACTTC; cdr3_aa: CASSYPGLSYEQYF
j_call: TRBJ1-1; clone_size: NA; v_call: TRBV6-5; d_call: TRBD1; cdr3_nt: TGTGCCAGCAGTGGACAGGTGAACACTGAAGCTTTCTTT; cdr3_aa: CASSGQVNTEAFF
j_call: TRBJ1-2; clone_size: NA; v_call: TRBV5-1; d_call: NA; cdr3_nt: TGCGCCAGCAGCGATCCTACAGGCCCGGCTCTCTATGGCTACACCTTC; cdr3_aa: CASSDPTGPALYGYTF
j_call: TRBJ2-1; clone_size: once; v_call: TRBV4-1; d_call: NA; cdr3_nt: TGCGCCAGCAGCCGTCAGGGAGGAGGTGCCCAGGGGATGGAAACTTACAATGAGCAGTTCTTC; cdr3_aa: CASSRQGGGAQGMETYNEQFF
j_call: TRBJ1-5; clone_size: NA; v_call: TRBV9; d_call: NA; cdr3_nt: TGTGCCAGCAGCCCCGAACCGACTGATCAGCCCCAGCATTTT; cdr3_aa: CASSPEPTDQPQHF
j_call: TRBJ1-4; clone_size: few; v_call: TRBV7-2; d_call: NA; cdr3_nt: TGTGCCAGCAGCCGAGGACGCCCTGCAACTAATGAAAAACTGTTTTTT; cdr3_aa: CASSRGRPATNEKLFF
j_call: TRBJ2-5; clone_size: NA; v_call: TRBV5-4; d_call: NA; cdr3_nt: TGTGCCAGCAGCCGCGCTTTGCGGGAGACCCAGTACTTC; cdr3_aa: CASSRALRETQYF
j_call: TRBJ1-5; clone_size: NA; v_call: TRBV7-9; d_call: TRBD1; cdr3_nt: TGTGCCAGCAGCAGATCGACAGGGAGTTTCGGTCAGCCCCAGCATTTT; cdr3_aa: CASSRSTGSFGQPQHF
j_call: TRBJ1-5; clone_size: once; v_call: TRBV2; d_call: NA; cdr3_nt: TGTGCCAGCGGACAAGGCCCCAATCAGCCCCAGCATTTT; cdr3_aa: CASGQGPNQPQHF
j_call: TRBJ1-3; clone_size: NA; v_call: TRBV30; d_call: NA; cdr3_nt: TGTGCCTGGCGCACTGGGAACTCTGGAAACACCATATATTTT; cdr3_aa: CAWRTGNSGNTIYF
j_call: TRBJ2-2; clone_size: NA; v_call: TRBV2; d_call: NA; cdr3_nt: TGTGCCAGCAGTTTCGCCGGCGGCACCGGGGAGCTGTTTTTT; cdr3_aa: CASSFAGGTGELFF
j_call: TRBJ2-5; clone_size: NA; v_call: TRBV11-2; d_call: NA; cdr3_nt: TGTGCCAGCAGCTTAAAAGAGACCCAGTACTTC; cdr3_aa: CASSLKETQYF
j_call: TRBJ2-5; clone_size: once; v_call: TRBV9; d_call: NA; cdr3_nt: TGTGCCAGCAGCGTATCCGGTTGGCAAGAGACCCAGTACTTC; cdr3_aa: CASSVSGWQETQYF
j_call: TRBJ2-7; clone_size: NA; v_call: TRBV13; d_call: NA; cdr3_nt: TGTGCCAGCAGCTTAGGCAGGATCCGAAGCGGGCAGTACTTC; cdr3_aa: CASSLGRIRSGQYF
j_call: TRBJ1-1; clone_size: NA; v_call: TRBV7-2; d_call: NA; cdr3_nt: TGTGCCAGCACCCCTCGGACAGCCAACACTGAAGCTTTCTTT; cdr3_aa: CASTPRTANTEAFF
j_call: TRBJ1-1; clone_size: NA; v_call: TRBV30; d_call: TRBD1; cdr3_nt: TGTGCCTGGAGCCCCCGCCGGGCAGGGGGCGTAGGGACTGAAGCTTTCTTT; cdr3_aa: CAWSPRRAGGVGTEAFF
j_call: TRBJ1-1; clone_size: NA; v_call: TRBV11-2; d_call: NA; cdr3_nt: TGTGCCAGCAGCTTGGGAGCGAACACTGAAGCTTTCTTT; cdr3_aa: CASSLGANTEAFF